The sample holds one count of the clone carrying this T cell receptor beta chain. Sequenced by immunoSEQ multiplex PCR; TCRdb stores in-frame clones only, minus some. Among some 490,000 clones listed, approximately 90% were seen once. The data derive from a study of blood T cell repertoires in COVID-19. Germline V gene sequence: CDR1 SGDLS, CDR2 YYNGEE. CDR3 length: 15 amino acids. Trimming removed 0 bases from V and 4 bases from J, with 11 bases in between. The TCR sequence derives from a woman in her sixties or seventies who had recovered from COVID-19. The chain joins TRBV9 to TRBJ2-1; TRBD2 might be the D (5 bases). Sequencing used PBMCs or T cells enriched from blood (not recorded which). CDR3 in DNA: TGTGCCAGCAGCGTAGATTCACTAGTTTACAATGAGCAGTTCTTC. Translated, it gives CASSVDSLVYNEQFF.